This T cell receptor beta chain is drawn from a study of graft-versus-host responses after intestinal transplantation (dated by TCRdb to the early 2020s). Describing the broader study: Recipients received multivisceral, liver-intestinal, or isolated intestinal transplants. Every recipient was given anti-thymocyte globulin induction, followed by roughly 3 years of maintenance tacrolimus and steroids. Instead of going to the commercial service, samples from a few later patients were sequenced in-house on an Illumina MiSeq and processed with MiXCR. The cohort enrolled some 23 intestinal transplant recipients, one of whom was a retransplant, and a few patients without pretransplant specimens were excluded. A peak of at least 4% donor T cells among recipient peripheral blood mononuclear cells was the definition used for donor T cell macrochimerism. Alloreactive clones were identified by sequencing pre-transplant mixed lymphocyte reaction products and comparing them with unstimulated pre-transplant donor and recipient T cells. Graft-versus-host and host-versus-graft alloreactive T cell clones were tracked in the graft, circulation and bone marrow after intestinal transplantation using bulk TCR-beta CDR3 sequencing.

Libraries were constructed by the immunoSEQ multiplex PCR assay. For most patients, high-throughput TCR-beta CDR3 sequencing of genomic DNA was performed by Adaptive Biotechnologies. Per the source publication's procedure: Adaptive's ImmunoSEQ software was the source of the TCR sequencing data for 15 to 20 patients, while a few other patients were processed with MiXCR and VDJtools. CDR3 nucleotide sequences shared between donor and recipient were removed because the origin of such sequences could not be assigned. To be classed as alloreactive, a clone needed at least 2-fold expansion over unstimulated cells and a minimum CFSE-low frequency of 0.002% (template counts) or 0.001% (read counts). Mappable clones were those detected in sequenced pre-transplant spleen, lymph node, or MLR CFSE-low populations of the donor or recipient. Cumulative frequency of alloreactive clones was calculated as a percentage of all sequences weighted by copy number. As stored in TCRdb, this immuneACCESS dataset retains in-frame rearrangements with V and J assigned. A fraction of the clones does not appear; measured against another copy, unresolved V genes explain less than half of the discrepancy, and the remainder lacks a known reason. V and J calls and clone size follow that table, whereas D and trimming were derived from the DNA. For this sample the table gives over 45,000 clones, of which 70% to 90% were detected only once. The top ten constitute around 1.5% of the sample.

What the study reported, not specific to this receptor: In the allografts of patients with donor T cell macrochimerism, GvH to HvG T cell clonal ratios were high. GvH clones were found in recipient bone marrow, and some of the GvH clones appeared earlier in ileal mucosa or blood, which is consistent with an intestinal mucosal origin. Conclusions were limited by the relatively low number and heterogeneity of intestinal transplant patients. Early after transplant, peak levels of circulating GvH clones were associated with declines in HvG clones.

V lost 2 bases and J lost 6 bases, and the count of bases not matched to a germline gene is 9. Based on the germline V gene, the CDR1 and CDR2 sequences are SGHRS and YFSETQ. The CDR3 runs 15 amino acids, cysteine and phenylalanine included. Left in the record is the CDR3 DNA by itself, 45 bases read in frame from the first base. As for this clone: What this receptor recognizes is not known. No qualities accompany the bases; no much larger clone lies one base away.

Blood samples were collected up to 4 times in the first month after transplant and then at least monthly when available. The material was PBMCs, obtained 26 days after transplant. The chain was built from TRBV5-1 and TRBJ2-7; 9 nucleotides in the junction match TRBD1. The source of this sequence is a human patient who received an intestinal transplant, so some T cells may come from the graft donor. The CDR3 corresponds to CASSFRGQGTGEQYF. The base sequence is TGCGCCAGCAGCTTCCGGGGACAGGGAACGGGCGAGCAGTACTTC.